These T cell receptor beta chains were read from a single sample in a study of T cells in Graves' hyperthyroidism and ophthalmopathy. TCRdb reprocessed the multiplex PCR reads via MiXCR and lists one record per CDR3 protein. The sample includes under 600,000 distinct CDR3 sequences, around 15% of them seen just once. Sequencing was performed on blood. The origin of the receptors is a woman aged 40 to 50 with Graves' ophthalmopathy. Both conserved end residues are part of each CDR3. Fields, in order: V gene, J gene, D gene, clone size, CDR3 DNA, CDR3 protein. A D gene is named only where the DNA matches it firmly. Clone size is given for some rows only: seen once, a few or many times, or a class if the clone is expanded.

V gene: TRBV15; J gene: TRBJ2-3; D gene: NA; clone size: few; CDR3 DNA: TGTGCCACCAGCAGTGCCCCGGCGGATACGCAGTATTTT; CDR3 protein: CATSSAPADTQYF
V gene: TRBV12-3/TRBV12-4; J gene: TRBJ1-2; D gene: NA; clone size: many; CDR3 DNA: TGTGCCAGCAGTTTTCGCGACATTGACTACACCTTC; CDR3 protein: CASSFRDIDYTF
V gene: TRBV28; J gene: TRBJ2-7; D gene: NA; clone size: few; CDR3 DNA: TGTGCCAGCAGTTTTCTTCGGGGTCCTCTTTCCTACGAGCAGTACTTC; CDR3 protein: CASSFLRGPLSYEQYF
V gene: TRBV28; J gene: TRBJ1-5; D gene: TRBD1; clone size: many; CDR3 DNA: TGTGCCAGCAGTTCGACAGGGCAGCCCCAGCATTTT; CDR3 protein: CASSSTGQPQHF
V gene: TRBV28; J gene: TRBJ2-7; D gene: TRBD2; clone size: NA; CDR3 DNA: TGTGCCAGCAGTTTACTGACTAGCGGGATACACGAGCAGTACTTC; CDR3 protein: CASSLLTSGIHEQYF
V gene: TRBV18; J gene: TRBJ2-3; D gene: NA; clone size: NA; CDR3 DNA: TGTGCCAGCTCACCTTTGCAGGGGTCTAGCACAGATACGCAGTATTTT; CDR3 protein: CASSPLQGSSTDTQYF
V gene: TRBV3-1; J gene: TRBJ1-5; D gene: NA; clone size: many; CDR3 DNA: TGTGCCAGCAGCCAAGGTTCCGGGGCTAGCAATCAGCCCCAGCATTTT; CDR3 protein: CASSQGSGASNQPQHF
V gene: TRBV27; J gene: TRBJ1-5; D gene: NA; clone size: many; CDR3 DNA: TGTGCCAGCAGTTTAAGGGGTAGTAGCAATCAGCCCCAGCATTTT; CDR3 protein: CASSLRGSSNQPQHF
V gene: TRBV12-5; J gene: TRBJ1-1; D gene: NA; clone size: NA; CDR3 DNA: TGTGCTAGTGGTTTGAACAGGGCGAGTGAAGCTTTCTTT; CDR3 protein: CASGLNRASEAFF
V gene: TRBV20-1; J gene: TRBJ1-1; D gene: NA; clone size: many; CDR3 DNA: TGCAGTGCTAGAGATTATGGCTTCACTGAAGCTTTCTTT; CDR3 protein: CSARDYGFTEAFF
V gene: TRBV12-3/TRBV12-4; J gene: TRBJ2-1; D gene: TRBD2; clone size: few; CDR3 DNA: TGTGCCAGCAGTTTGGCGGGGGGGCTATCCTACAATGAGCAGTTCTTC; CDR3 protein: CASSLAGGLSYNEQFF
V gene: TRBV5-1; J gene: TRBJ1-1; D gene: NA; clone size: many; CDR3 DNA: TGCGCCAGCAGCGGGCAGGACCAGAACACTGAAGCTTTCTTT; CDR3 protein: CASSGQDQNTEAFF
V gene: TRBV7-9; J gene: TRBJ2-5; D gene: TRBD2; clone size: few; CDR3 DNA: TGTGCCAGCAGCTTTCATGGACTAGCCCCAGGGGAGACCCAGTACTTC; CDR3 protein: CASSFHGLAPGETQYF
V gene: TRBV11-2; J gene: TRBJ1-1; D gene: NA; clone size: many; CDR3 DNA: TGTGCCAGCTGCTCGTACCAGAACACTGAAGCTTTCTTT; CDR3 protein: CASCSYQNTEAFF
V gene: TRBV5-8; J gene: TRBJ2-1; D gene: NA; clone size: NA; CDR3 DNA: TGTGCCAGCAGCTTGTTTGACCCCGACTCCTACAATGAGCAGTTCTTC; CDR3 protein: CASSLFDPDSYNEQFF
V gene: TRBV30; J gene: TRBJ2-1; D gene: NA; clone size: many; CDR3 DNA: TGTGCCTTCCCCTTGCCCGGGAGTTACAATGAGCAGTTCTTC; CDR3 protein: CAFPLPGSYNEQFF
V gene: TRBV2; J gene: TRBJ1-4; D gene: TRBD1; clone size: many; CDR3 DNA: TGTGCCAGCAGGGGGGGGACAGGGCCAGAAAAACTGTTTTTT; CDR3 protein: CASRGGTGPEKLFF
V gene: TRBV15; J gene: TRBJ2-1; D gene: NA; clone size: many; CDR3 DNA: TGTGCCACCAGCAGAGAGTCGGTTCCCAATGAGCAGTTCTTC; CDR3 protein: CATSRESVPNEQFF
V gene: TRBV12-3/TRBV12-4; J gene: TRBJ1-2; D gene: NA; clone size: NA; CDR3 DNA: TGTGCCACCTCCAATCGGGCCGGAGGCTATGGCTACACCTTC; CDR3 protein: CATSNRAGGYGYTF
V gene: TRBV20-1; J gene: TRBJ2-1; D gene: NA; clone size: few; CDR3 DNA: TGCAGTGCTCCGTTAGCGGAGAAATCCTACAATGAGCAGTTCTTC; CDR3 protein: CSAPLAEKSYNEQFF
V gene: TRBV12-3/TRBV12-4; J gene: TRBJ2-3; D gene: NA; clone size: few; CDR3 DNA: TGTGCCAGCAGTATGGACATCGAAGACACGGATACGCAGTATTTT; CDR3 protein: CASSMDIEDTDTQYF
V gene: TRBV2; J gene: TRBJ2-1; D gene: TRBD2; clone size: NA; CDR3 DNA: TGTGCCAGCAGTGACTATAGCGGGAGAAACAATGAGCAGTTCTTC; CDR3 protein: CASSDYSGRNNEQFF
V gene: TRBV6-1; J gene: TRBJ2-1; D gene: TRBD2; clone size: few; CDR3 DNA: TGTGCCATTGACAGCGGGGGCCCCTACAATGAGCAGTTCTTC; CDR3 protein: CAIDSGGPYNEQFF
V gene: TRBV20-1; J gene: TRBJ2-5; D gene: NA; clone size: many; CDR3 DNA: TGCAGCACGGGACACCGCCAAGAGACCCAGTACTTC; CDR3 protein: CSTGHRQETQYF
V gene: TRBV20-1; J gene: TRBJ2-1; D gene: NA; clone size: many; CDR3 DNA: TGCAGTGCTAGAGATTTGGGCCGGGCTGGCTCCTACAATGAGCAGTTCTTC; CDR3 protein: CSARDLGRAGSYNEQFF
V gene: TRBV20-1; J gene: TRBJ2-5; D gene: NA; clone size: NA; CDR3 DNA: TGCAGTGCTAGTTTGGGGATCGGGCGGGGCGACCAAGAGACCCAGTACTTC; CDR3 protein: CSASLGIGRGDQETQYF
V gene: TRBV18; J gene: TRBJ2-7; D gene: NA; clone size: many; CDR3 DNA: TGTGCCAGCTCACCCCCGGGGATTGGCGAGCAGTACTTC; CDR3 protein: CASSPPGIGEQYF
V gene: TRBV10-3; J gene: TRBJ2-3; D gene: NA; clone size: NA; CDR3 DNA: TGTGCCATCAGTGATTTCGGTATGGCGCAGTATTTT; CDR3 protein: CAISDFGMAQYF
V gene: TRBV20-1; J gene: TRBJ1-1; D gene: NA; clone size: NA; CDR3 DNA: TGCAGTGCTAGGGCCGGGGGCGTAATGGGTAACACTGAAGCTTTCTTT; CDR3 protein: CSARAGGVMGNTEAFF
V gene: TRBV7-2; J gene: TRBJ2-1; D gene: TRBD2; clone size: few; CDR3 DNA: TGTGCCAGCAGCAGTCAGGGTAGCGGGGGGTGGAGTGAGCAGTTCTTC; CDR3 protein: CASSSQGSGGWSEQFF
V gene: TRBV7-9; J gene: TRBJ2-1; D gene: TRBD2; clone size: NA; CDR3 DNA: TGTGCCAGCAGCTTGGGGCGGGGGAGCTCCTACAATAAGCAGTTCTTC; CDR3 protein: CASSLGRGSSYNKQFF
V gene: TRBV2; J gene: TRBJ2-1; D gene: TRBD2; clone size: many; CDR3 DNA: TGTGCCAGCAGTGTCGCGGGGGGAACCTACAATGAGCAGTTCTTC; CDR3 protein: CASSVAGGTYNEQFF
V gene: TRBV6-2/TRBV6-3; J gene: TRBJ1-5; D gene: TRBD1; clone size: NA; CDR3 DNA: TGTGCCAGCAGTGACGGCAGGGGGCTAGGACAGCCCCAGCATTTT; CDR3 protein: CASSDGRGLGQPQHF
V gene: TRBV4-2; J gene: TRBJ1-2; D gene: TRBD1; clone size: NA; CDR3 DNA: TGTGCCAGCAGCCTAGGACAGGGGGGGGTCTATGGCTACACCTTC; CDR3 protein: CASSLGQGGVYGYTF
V gene: TRBV12-3/TRBV12-4; J gene: TRBJ2-3; D gene: NA; clone size: few; CDR3 DNA: TGTGCCAGCAGTTTAGAAACTAGCTCAGATACGCAGTATTTT; CDR3 protein: CASSLETSSDTQYF
V gene: TRBV5-1; J gene: TRBJ1-1; D gene: NA; clone size: NA; CDR3 DNA: TGCGCCAGCAGCTCCGCTGGGGGCGGGACTGAAGCTTTCTTT; CDR3 protein: CASSSAGGGTEAFF
V gene: TRBV20-1; J gene: TRBJ2-5; D gene: NA; clone size: few; CDR3 DNA: TGCAGTGCTAGAGCTCAGGGACTTTCTTTTGGAGAGACCCAGTACTTC; CDR3 protein: CSARAQGLSFGETQYF
V gene: TRBV27; J gene: TRBJ2-7; D gene: NA; clone size: many; CDR3 DNA: TGTGCCAGCAGTTTCTCGACTGGATACGAGCAGTACTTC; CDR3 protein: CASSFSTGYEQYF
V gene: TRBV7-9; J gene: TRBJ1-2; D gene: NA; clone size: many; CDR3 DNA: TGTGCCAGCAGCTTAGACCCTGCCAGGGAGTATGGCTACACCTTC; CDR3 protein: CASSLDPAREYGYTF
V gene: TRBV5-1; J gene: TRBJ2-5; D gene: TRBD2; clone size: NA; CDR3 DNA: TGCGCCAGCAGCTTGGGGGGAGGGGCTGGACAAGAGACCCAGTACTTC; CDR3 protein: CASSLGGGAGQETQYF
V gene: TRBV6-1; J gene: TRBJ2-5; D gene: NA; clone size: few; CDR3 DNA: TGTGACAACCAGGGGTCCGGGGAGACCCAGTACTTC; CDR3 protein: CDNQGSGETQYF
V gene: TRBV3-1; J gene: TRBJ2-3; D gene: NA; clone size: many; CDR3 DNA: TGTGCCAGCAGCCGCCTTACGGGGGATCGCACAGATACGCAGTATTTT; CDR3 protein: CASSRLTGDRTDTQYF
V gene: TRBV20-1; J gene: TRBJ2-7; D gene: NA; clone size: many; CDR3 DNA: TGCAGTGCTAGAGAATCAGGAGAGCAGTACTTC; CDR3 protein: CSARESGEQYF
V gene: TRBV29-1; J gene: TRBJ1-2; D gene: NA; clone size: few; CDR3 DNA: TGCAGCGTGGGGGGGACTGCCTCCACCTTC; CDR3 protein: CSVGGTASTF
V gene: TRBV11-2; J gene: TRBJ2-7; D gene: TRBD2; clone size: many; CDR3 DNA: TGTGCCAGCAGCGACCAGCGGACTAGAGACTACGAGCAGTACTTC; CDR3 protein: CASSDQRTRDYEQYF
V gene: TRBV27; J gene: TRBJ2-2; D gene: NA; clone size: NA; CDR3 DNA: TGTGCCAGCAGTTTACCGTCGGGTCGGGACACCGGGGAGCTGTTTTTT; CDR3 protein: CASSLPSGRDTGELFF
V gene: TRBV5-5; J gene: TRBJ2-1; D gene: TRBD1; clone size: few; CDR3 DNA: TGTGCCAGCAGCCTAGCACGGGACAGGGAGTATGAGCAGTTCTTC; CDR3 protein: CASSLARDREYEQFF
V gene: TRBV9; J gene: TRBJ1-5; D gene: TRBD1; clone size: NA; CDR3 DNA: TGTGCCAGCAGCGTAGAAGGACAGGATCAGCCCCAGCATTTT; CDR3 protein: CASSVEGQDQPQHF
V gene: TRBV30; J gene: TRBJ2-6; D gene: NA; clone size: NA; CDR3 DNA: TGTGCCTTACACAGAGTCTCTGGGGCCAACGTCCTGACTTTC; CDR3 protein: CALHRVSGANVLTF
V gene: TRBV12-3/TRBV12-4; J gene: TRBJ2-1; D gene: NA; clone size: NA; CDR3 DNA: TGTGCCAGCATTATACAGGGTTGGTCCAATGAGCAGTTCTTC; CDR3 protein: CASIIQGWSNEQFF